Following are 29 T cell receptor beta chains from one sample sequenced in a study of T-cell memory formation after mild COVID-19. One entry per CDR3 protein results from TCRdb running MiXCR on the 5' RACE reads. The data show 550,000 to 700,000 distinct CDR3 sequences, more than 15% seen once. What was sequenced was PBMCs or a T cell subset sorted from them (not recorded which). These receptors originate from an adult woman who had mild COVID-19 (a few samples of this study predate the infection). Cell type and time point are not known.

This chain uses TRBV4-2 with TRBJ2-5; 14 bases fit TRBD2. The V gene end was trimmed by 4 bases and the J gene end by 4 bases; junction bases not matched to a gene: 11. CDR1 and CDR2 (germline): LGHNA, YNFKEQ. The CDR3 contains 18 residues. Here the CDR3 DNA reads TGTGCCAGCAGCCCCCAGGGGACTAGCGGGAGATTAGGAGAGACCCAGTACTTC. It specifies CASSPQGTSGRLGETQYF.

This clonotype appeared a few times. The genes are TRBV20-1 and TRBJ2-7; D may match TRBD1 or TRBD2 (8 bases each). The CDR3 extends over 17 amino acids. Trimming removed 3 bases from V and 4 bases from J, with 25 bases in between. The germline V gene encodes CDR1 DFQATT and CDR2 SNEGSKA (reference sequence). As DNA, the CDR3 is TGCAGTGCTAGTAGCGGGAATTCCGGACAGGGAAGGTACGAGCAGTACTTC. Translation gives CSASSGNSGQGRYEQYF.

The rearrangement uses TRBV15 and TRBJ1-1; D not certain. The CDR3 is 17 residues long. CDR1 and CDR2 (germline): LNHNV, YYDKDF (reference sequence). Trimming removed 0 bases from V and 0 bases from J, with 14 bases in between. In DNA form, the CDR3 reads TGTGCCACCAGCAGAGATGCGACTACTGTGATGAACACTGAAGCTTTCTTT. The encoded protein is CATSRDATTVMNTEAFF.

The chain couples TRBV5-8 to TRBJ2-1; D is unresolved. Germline CDR1 reads SGHTS; CDR2 reads YDEGEE. The V gene lost 2 bases and the J gene lost 15 bases, with 15 bases spanning the gap. This CDR3 comprises 12 residues. The CDR3 DNA follows: TGTGCCAGCAGCTTACTTCTATCCGGAGCGTTCTTC. Its translation: CASSLLLSGAFF.

The chain has TRBV18 and TRBJ2-3, with a possible D match to TRBD2 (6 bases). The CDR3 sequence is 14 residues long. V was trimmed by 3 bases and J by 2 bases, leaving 9 bases between them. CDR1 and CDR2 from the germline V gene are KGHSH and LQKENI. The CDR3 coding sequence is TGTGCCAGCTCACCGCGGGAATACACAGATACGCAGTATTTT. It specifies CASSPREYTDTQYF.

The rearrangement joins TRBV4-1 to TRBJ1-2; 7 positions match TRBD1. This CDR3 spans 15 amino acids. The J segment lost 4 bases and the V segment lost 1 base, leaving 6 bases of the junction unmatched. Germline V gene lookup returns CDR1 MGHRA and CDR2 YSYEKL. The CDR3 DNA follows: TGCGCCAGCAGCCAAGCGGGACAGAGACGCTATGGCTACACCTTC. This codes for CASSQAGQRRYGYTF.

The sample holds a few counts of this clonotype. This chain joins TRBV6-2 or TRBV6-3 and TRBJ2-7; 9 bases line up with TRBD2. Trimming took 9 bases from V and 2 from J; bases not matched to a gene: 11. The germline V gene has CDR1 MNHEY and CDR2 SVGEGT. This CDR3 contains 15 residues. DNA for the CDR3: TGTGCCAGTACATCTCTAGCGGGACAAACCTACGAGCAGTACTTC. Encoded protein: CASTSLAGQTYEQYF.

The J gene is TRBJ2-7, the V gene TRBV15; 7 positions match TRBD1. CDR3 length equals 13 residues. Germline trimming cut 9 bases from V and 6 bases from J; bases unmatched to any gene: 11. The germline CDR1 and CDR2 sequences are LNHNV and YYDKDF (reference sequence). CDR3 sequence (DNA): TGTGCCACGAGCGAGACAGGGCTTGGCGAGCAGTACTTC. As protein: CATSETGLGEQYF.

The chain joins TRBV5-6 to TRBJ2-5, with 7 bases that match TRBD1. The CDR3 spans 14 residues. Germline trimming cut 5 bases from V and 5 bases from J; bases unmatched to any gene: 9. In germline, CDR1 is SGHDT, CDR2 YYEEEE. The CDR3 spells CASRYRGPGETQYF. CDR3 coding DNA: TGTGCCAGCAGGTACAGGGGACCGGGGGAGACCCAGTACTTC.

CDR3 loop: CASSLESGRYSYEQYF. In DNA, the CDR3 is TGTGCCAGCAGCTTGGAAAGCGGTAGATACTCCTACGAGCAGTACTTC. This chain connects TRBV5-5 to TRBJ2-7; D may be TRBD2 (5 bases). Germline loops: CDR1 SGHKS, CDR2 YYEKEE (reference sequence). CDR3 length: 16 amino acids. V lost 0 bases and J 0 bases, leaving 13 bases between the germline ends.

The rearrangement joins TRBV7-9 to TRBJ2-7; D may be TRBD1 (5 bases). This CDR3 spans 14 amino acids. The germline CDR1 and CDR2 sequences are SEHNR and FQNEAQ (reference sequence). Trimming removed 5 bases from V and 3 bases from J, with 14 bases in between. The CDR3 DNA reads as TGTGCCAGCAGCATCGCGACAGAAGACTACGAGCAGTACTTC. Its protein product is CASSIATEDYEQYF.

The V call is TRBV27, the J call TRBJ2-3; TRBD2 matches at 11 bases. The CDR3 is 16 amino acids. CDR1 is MNHEY, CDR2 SMNVEV, per germline (reference sequence). The V gene end was trimmed by 6 bases and the J gene end by 2 bases; junction bases not matched to a gene: 7. CDR3 in DNA: TGTGCCAGCAGAACGGAACTAGCGGGGGTCACAGATACGCAGTATTTT. It is translated as CASRTELAGVTDTQYF.

The rearrangement uses TRBV27 and TRBJ2-7, with a possible D match to TRBD1 (5 bases). The CDR3 runs 13 residues. V was trimmed by 5 bases and J by 1 base, leaving 9 bases between them. Germline CDR1 and CDR2: MNHEY and SMNVEV (reference sequence). CDR3 sequence reads: CASSITGSYEQYF. CDR3 in DNA: TGTGCCAGCAGTATAACAGGTTCCTACGAGCAGTACTTC.

This clonotype was counted a few times. The chain carries TRBV19 and TRBJ2-7, with 8 bases matching TRBD1. Germline V gives CDR1 LNHDA, CDR2 SQIVND (reference sequence). The CDR3 totals 14 residues. V lost 3 bases and J lost 3; bases outside the gene matches: 4. As DNA, the CDR3 is TGTGCCAGTAGTATTGATGGACAGGGCTACGAGCAGTACTTC. Protein sequence: CASSIDGQGYEQYF. The full variable domain, with the rest looked up from reference TRBV19 and TRBJ2-7, is DGGITQSPKYLFRKEGQNVTLSCEQNLNHDAMYWYRQDPGQGLRLIYYSQIVNDFQKGDIAEGYSVSREKKESFPLTVTSAQKNPTAFYLCASSIDGQGYEQYFGPGTRLTVT.

The gene calls are TRBV7-6 and TRBJ1-4, with D possibly matching TRBD1 (5 bases). V was clipped by 2 bases and J by 7 bases, with 17 bases between them. The CDR3 totals 16 residues. CDR1 and CDR2 (germline): SGHVS, FNYEAQ. In DNA form, the CDR3 reads TGTGCCAGCAGCTTATTCGGGGGGTCGGGAGGTGAAAAACTGTTTTTT. Protein sequence: CASSLFGGSGGEKLFF. Supplemented by reference TRBV7-6 and TRBJ1-4, the full variable domain reads GAGVSQSPRYKVTKRGQDVALRCDPISGHVSLYWYRQALGQGPEFLTYFNYEAQQDKSGLPNDRFSAERPEGSISTLTIQRTEQRDSAMYRCASSLFGGSGGEKLFFGSGTQLSVL.

This clonotype has at least ten counts. The rearrangement joins TRBV12-3 or TRBV12-4 to TRBJ2-2, with 7 bases that match TRBD2. Trimming removed 7 bases from V and 7 bases from J; junction bases left unmatched: 12. This CDR3 is 15 amino acids long. CDR3 sequence reads: CASTTPGRWGGELFF. In DNA form, the CDR3 reads TGTGCCAGCACAACCCCCGGGAGGTGGGGCGGGGAGCTGTTTTTT.

This clonotype was recorded at least ten times. The chain couples TRBV4-1 to TRBJ2-1, with 9 bases that match TRBD2. V shed 4 bases and J 4 bases; nucleotides not matched to a gene: 14. CDR1 is MGHRA, CDR2 YSYEKL, per germline. This CDR3 has 18 amino acids. In DNA, the CDR3 is TGCGCCAGCAGCCTTCTTCATGGTAGGCGGGGGGGATACAATGAGCAGTTCTTC. Translated: CASSLLHGRRGGYNEQFF.

V is TRBV20-1 and J is TRBJ2-1; TRBD2 aligns across 13 bases. Looked up from germline, CDR1 is DFQATT and CDR2 is SNEGSKA (reference sequence). V lost 6 bases and J lost 0; bases outside the gene matches: 14. The CDR3 length is 19 residues. The CDR3 loop reads CSAHGGGTSGTSSYNEQFF. CDR3 bases: TGCAGTGCCCACGGCGGTGGGACTAGCGGGACCAGCTCCTACAATGAGCAGTTCTTC.

There are a few counts of this clonotype. The V and J genes are TRBV7-9 and TRBJ1-6; a weak D match, TRBD1 (6 bases). With 1 base removed from V and 5 bases from J, the gap between germline ends came to 15 bases. This CDR3 is built from 17 residues. Per the germline V gene, CDR1 is SEHNR and CDR2 is FQNEAQ (reference sequence). The CDR3 reads CASSLERTATDNSPLHF. The CDR3 DNA reads TGTGCCAGCAGCTTAGAGAGGACAGCAACTGATAATTCACCCCTCCACTTT.

This clonotype has a count of ten or more. V usage is TRBV20-1 and J usage is TRBJ2-1; D perhaps matches TRBD2 (6 bases). This CDR3 region has 14 residues. V was cut by 1 base and J by 5 bases, with 12 bases left in between. Germline CDR1 DFQATT, CDR2 SNEGSKA (reference sequence). As DNA, the CDR3 is TGCAGTGCTAGAGTTGGGACTCGGAACAATGAGCAGTTCTTC. This codes for CSARVGTRNNEQFF.

This clonotype was seen many times. The rearrangement uses TRBV9 and TRBJ2-1; the match to TRBD2 covers 11 bases. CDR1 and CDR2 (germline): SGDLS, YYNGEE. The CDR3 spans 15 residues. Losses at the gene ends were 0 bases for V and 10 bases for J; bases not matched to a gene: 6. In DNA form, the CDR3 reads TGTGCCAGCAGCGTAGGGGCTAGCGGGAGGATCGAGCAGTTCTTC. Amino acid sequence: CASSVGASGRIEQFF.

The chain couples TRBV11-2 to TRBJ2-3, with a weak D call TRBD2 (5 bases). Germline V gene sequence: CDR1 SGHAT, CDR2 FQNNGV. The V end lost 0 bases, the J end lost 10 bases, and 5 bases lay between the germline ends. The CDR3 is made up of 11 amino acids. As DNA, the CDR3 is TGTGCCAGCAGCTTAGATAGCGCGCAGTATTTT. Encoded protein: CASSLDSAQYF.

The V and J genes are TRBV24-1 and TRBJ2-1; 9 bases align to TRBD2. Trimming took 5 bases from V and 6 from J; bases not matched to a gene: 4. The CDR3 contains 14 residues. Germline CDR1 and CDR2: KGHDR and SFDVKD. CDR3 DNA: TGTGCCACCAGTGTAGCGGGAGTACGCAATGAGCAGTTCTTC. Amino acids: CATSVAGVRNEQFF.

The chain links TRBV4-2 to TRBJ1-2, with TRBD1 matching 12 bases. Germline values: CDR1 LGHNA, CDR2 YNFKEQ. This CDR3 comprises 14 residues. The ends lost 4 bases at V and 6 bases at J; junction bases unmatched: 3. DNA for the CDR3: TGTGCCAGCAGCCGGGACAGGGGGCGGGATGGCTACACCTTC. Amino acids: CASSRDRGRDGYTF.

This clonotype was found a few times. This chain joins TRBV24-1 and TRBJ2-6, with D unresolved. The germline V gene encodes CDR1 KGHDR and CDR2 SFDVKD. Trimming stripped 5 bases from V and 0 bases from J, with 13 bases between. CDR3 length: 17 amino acids. This chain's CDR3 is CATSGPDYHSGANVLTF. In DNA, the CDR3 is TGTGCCACCAGTGGGCCGGATTACCACTCTGGGGCCAACGTCCTGACTTTC.

J is TRBJ2-2 and V is TRBV29-1; D tentatively fits TRBD1 or TRBD2 (5 bases each). The CDR3 length is 16 residues. Germline V gives CDR1 SQVTM, CDR2 ANQGSEA. V lost 0 bases to trimming and J lost 1 base, with 12 bases between them. The CDR3 loop reads CSVEDPGTRNTGELFF. CDR3 nucleotide sequence: TGCAGCGTTGAAGACCCTGGGACCCGGAACACCGGGGAGCTGTTTTTT.

This clonotype was observed a few times. The rearrangement joins TRBV15 to TRBJ2-7; the match to TRBD2 covers 8 bases. The J segment lost 5 bases and the V segment lost 3 bases, leaving 9 bases of the junction unmatched. CDR3 length equals 15 residues. Germline V gene lookup returns CDR1 LNHNV and CDR2 YYDKDF (reference sequence). CDR3 nucleotide sequence: TGTGCCACCAGCAGTACCATTGGACTAGCCCACGAGCAGTACTTC. Its translation is CATSSTIGLAHEQYF. Together with reference TRBV15 and TRBJ2-7, the CDR3 gives the full variable domain: DAMVIQNPRYQVTQFGKPVTLSCSQTLNHNVMYWYQQKSSQAPKLLFHYYDKDFNNEADTPDNFQSRRPNTSFCFLDIRSPGLGDTAMYLCATSSTIGLAHEQYFGPGTRLTVT.

The chain is built from TRBV2 and TRBJ2-3; 12 nucleotides align to TRBD2. Germline CDR1 and CDR2: SNHLY and FYNNEI. The V segment lost 0 bases and the J segment 2 bases; nucleotides outside the gene matches: 3. CDR3 length: 17 residues. In DNA, the CDR3 is TGTGCCAGCAGTGAAGCTCGGACTAGCGGGACCACAGATACGCAGTATTTT. As protein: CASSEARTSGTTDTQYF.

In this sample, this clonotype turned up a few times. The V call is TRBV7-9, the J call TRBJ2-2, with 9 bases aligning to TRBD2. Trimming cost V 7 bases and J 4 bases; bases outside gene matches: 13. The CDR3 runs to 17 residues. Germline assignment: CDR1 SEHNR and CDR2 FQNEAQ (reference sequence). The CDR3 here is CASTHSTGLASTGELFF. The CDR3 coding sequence is TGTGCCAGCACCCACAGCACGGGACTAGCATCCACCGGGGAGCTGTTTTTT.